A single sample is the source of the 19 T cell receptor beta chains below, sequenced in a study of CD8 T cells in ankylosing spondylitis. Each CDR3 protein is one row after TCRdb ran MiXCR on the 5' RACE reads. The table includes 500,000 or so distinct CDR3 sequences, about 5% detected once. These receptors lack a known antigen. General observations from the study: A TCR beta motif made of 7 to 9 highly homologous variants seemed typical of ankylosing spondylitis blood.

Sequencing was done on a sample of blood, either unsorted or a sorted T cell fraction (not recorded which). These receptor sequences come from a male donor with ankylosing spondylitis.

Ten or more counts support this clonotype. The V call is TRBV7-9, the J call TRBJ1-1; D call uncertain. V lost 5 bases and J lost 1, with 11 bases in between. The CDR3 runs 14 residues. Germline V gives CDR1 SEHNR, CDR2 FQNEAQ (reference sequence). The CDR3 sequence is CASSRTSTNTEAFF. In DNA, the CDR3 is TGTGCCAGCAGCCGCACCAGTACGAACACTGAAGCTTTCTTT.

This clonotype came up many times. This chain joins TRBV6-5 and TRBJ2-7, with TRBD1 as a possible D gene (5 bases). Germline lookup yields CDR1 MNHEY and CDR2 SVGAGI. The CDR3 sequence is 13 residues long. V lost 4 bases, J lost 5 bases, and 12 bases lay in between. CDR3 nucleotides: TGTGCCAGCAGTTCGGCAGGGCTCAACGAGCAGTACTTC. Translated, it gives CASSSAGLNEQYF.

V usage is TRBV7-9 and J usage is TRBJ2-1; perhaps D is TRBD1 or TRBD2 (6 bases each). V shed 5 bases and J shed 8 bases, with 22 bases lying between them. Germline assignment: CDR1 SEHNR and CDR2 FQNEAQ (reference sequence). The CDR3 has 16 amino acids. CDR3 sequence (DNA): TGTGCCAGCAGCCCCCCGGGACTTAGGGGGTACGATGAGCAGTTCTTC. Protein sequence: CASSPPGLRGYDEQFF.

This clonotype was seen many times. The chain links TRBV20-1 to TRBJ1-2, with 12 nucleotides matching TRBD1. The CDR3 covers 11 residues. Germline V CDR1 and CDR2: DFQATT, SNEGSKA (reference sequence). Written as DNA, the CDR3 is TGCAGGGGGACAGGGGGCGCAGGCTACACCTTC. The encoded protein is CRGTGGAGYTF.

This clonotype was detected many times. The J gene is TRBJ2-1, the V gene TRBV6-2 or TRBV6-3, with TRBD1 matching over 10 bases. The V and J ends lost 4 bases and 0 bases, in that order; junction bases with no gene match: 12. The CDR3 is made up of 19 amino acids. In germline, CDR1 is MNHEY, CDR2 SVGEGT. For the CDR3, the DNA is TGTGCCAGCAGTTTTAATTACGGGACAGGGGACCGCTCCTACAATGAGCAGTTCTTC. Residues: CASSFNYGTGDRSYNEQFF.

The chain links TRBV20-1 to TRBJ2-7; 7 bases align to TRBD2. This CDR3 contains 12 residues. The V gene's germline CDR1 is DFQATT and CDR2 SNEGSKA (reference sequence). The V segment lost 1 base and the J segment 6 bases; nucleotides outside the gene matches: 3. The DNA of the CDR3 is TGCAGTGCTAGAGGTTGGGAGGGCGAGCAGTACTTC. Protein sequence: CSARGWEGEQYF.

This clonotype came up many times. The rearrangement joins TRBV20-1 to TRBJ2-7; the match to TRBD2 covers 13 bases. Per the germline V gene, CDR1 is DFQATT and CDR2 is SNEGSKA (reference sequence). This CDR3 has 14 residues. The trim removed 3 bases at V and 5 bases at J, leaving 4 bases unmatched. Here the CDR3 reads CSASRTSGSHEQYF. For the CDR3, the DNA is TGCAGTGCTAGCAGGACTAGCGGGAGCCACGAGCAGTACTTC.

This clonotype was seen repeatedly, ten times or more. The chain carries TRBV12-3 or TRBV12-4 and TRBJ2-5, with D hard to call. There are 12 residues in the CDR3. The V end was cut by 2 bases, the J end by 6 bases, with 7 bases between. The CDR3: CASSLPRKTQYF. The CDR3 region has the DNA TGTGCCAGCAGTTTACCTCGGAAGACCCAGTACTTC.

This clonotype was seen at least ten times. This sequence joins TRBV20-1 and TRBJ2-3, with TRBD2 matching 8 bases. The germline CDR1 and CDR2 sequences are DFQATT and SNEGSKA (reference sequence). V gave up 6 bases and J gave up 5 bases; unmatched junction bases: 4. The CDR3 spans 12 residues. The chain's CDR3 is CSAGRGVDTQYF. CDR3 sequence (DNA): TGCAGTGCGGGGCGGGGGGTAGATACGCAGTATTTT.

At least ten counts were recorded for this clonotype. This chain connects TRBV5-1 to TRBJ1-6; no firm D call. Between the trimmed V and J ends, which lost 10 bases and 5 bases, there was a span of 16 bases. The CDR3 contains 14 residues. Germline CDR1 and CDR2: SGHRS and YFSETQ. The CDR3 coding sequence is TGCGCCGGCCTCGCTGGGTACGATAATTCACCCCTCCACTTT. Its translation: CAGLAGYDNSPLHF.

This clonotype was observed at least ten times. CDR3 loop: CASSLRLAPRASTDTQYF. As DNA, the CDR3 is TGTGCCAGCAGCTTACGGCTAGCGCCCCGAGCCAGCACAGATACGCAGTATTTT. The chain couples TRBV7-2 to TRBJ2-3; D possibly corresponds to TRBD2 (6 bases). V lost 2 bases to trimming and J lost 0 bases, with 18 bases between them. CDR3 length: 18 residues. Germline values: CDR1 SGHTA, CDR2 FQGNSA.

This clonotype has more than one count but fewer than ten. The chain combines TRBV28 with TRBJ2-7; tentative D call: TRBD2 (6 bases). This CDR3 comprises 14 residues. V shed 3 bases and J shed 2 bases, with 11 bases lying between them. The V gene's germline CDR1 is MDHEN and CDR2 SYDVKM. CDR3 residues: CASSFHGGAYEQYF. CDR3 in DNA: TGTGCCAGCAGTTTCCACGGGGGTGCCTACGAGCAGTACTTC.

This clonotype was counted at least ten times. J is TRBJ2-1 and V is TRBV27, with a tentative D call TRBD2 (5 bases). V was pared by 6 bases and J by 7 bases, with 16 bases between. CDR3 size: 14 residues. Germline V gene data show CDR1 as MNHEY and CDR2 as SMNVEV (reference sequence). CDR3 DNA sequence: TGTGCCAGCAGCCGCCTTCCCGGGGAAAATGAGCAGTTCTTC. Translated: CASSRLPGENEQFF.

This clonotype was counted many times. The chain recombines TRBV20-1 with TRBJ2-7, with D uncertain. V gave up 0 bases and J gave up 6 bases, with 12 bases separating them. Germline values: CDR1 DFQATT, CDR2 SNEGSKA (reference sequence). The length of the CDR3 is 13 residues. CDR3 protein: CSARDRRLTEQYF. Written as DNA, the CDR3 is TGCAGTGCTAGAGATCGACGGCTAACCGAGCAGTACTTC.

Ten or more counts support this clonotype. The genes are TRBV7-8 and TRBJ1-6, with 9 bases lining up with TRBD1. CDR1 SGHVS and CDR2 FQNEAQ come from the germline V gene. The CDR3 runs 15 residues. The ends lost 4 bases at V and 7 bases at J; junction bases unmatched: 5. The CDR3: CASSWGQGKNSPLHF. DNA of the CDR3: TGTGCCAGCAGCTGGGGACAGGGCAAAAATTCACCCCTCCACTTT.

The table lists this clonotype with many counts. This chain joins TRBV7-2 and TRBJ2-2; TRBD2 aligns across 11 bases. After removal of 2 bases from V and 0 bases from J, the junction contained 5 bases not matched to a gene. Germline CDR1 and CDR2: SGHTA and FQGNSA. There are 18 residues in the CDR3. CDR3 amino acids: CASSLIASGRTNTGELFF. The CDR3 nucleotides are TGTGCCAGCAGCTTAATCGCTAGCGGGAGGACGAACACCGGGGAGCTGTTTTTT.

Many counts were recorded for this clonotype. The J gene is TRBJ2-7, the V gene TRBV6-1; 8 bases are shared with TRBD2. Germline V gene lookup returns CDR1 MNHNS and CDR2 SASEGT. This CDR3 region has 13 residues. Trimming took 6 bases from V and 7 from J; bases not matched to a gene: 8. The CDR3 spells CASSLLIAGEQYF. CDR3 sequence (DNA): TGTGCCAGCAGCCTCTTGATAGCGGGAGAGCAGTACTTC.

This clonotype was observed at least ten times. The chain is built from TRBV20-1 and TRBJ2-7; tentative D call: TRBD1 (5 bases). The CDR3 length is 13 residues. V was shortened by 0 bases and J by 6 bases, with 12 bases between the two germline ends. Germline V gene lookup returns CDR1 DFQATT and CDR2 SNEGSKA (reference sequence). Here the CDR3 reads CSARDLQEVEQYF. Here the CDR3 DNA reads TGCAGTGCTAGAGATTTACAGGAAGTCGAGCAGTACTTC.

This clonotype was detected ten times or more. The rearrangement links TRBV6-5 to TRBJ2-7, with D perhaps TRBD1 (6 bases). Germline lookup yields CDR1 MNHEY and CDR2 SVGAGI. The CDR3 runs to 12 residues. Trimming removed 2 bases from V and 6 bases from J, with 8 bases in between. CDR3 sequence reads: CASSYGRGEQYF. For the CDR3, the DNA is TGTGCCAGCAGTTACGGCAGGGGCGAGCAGTACTTC.